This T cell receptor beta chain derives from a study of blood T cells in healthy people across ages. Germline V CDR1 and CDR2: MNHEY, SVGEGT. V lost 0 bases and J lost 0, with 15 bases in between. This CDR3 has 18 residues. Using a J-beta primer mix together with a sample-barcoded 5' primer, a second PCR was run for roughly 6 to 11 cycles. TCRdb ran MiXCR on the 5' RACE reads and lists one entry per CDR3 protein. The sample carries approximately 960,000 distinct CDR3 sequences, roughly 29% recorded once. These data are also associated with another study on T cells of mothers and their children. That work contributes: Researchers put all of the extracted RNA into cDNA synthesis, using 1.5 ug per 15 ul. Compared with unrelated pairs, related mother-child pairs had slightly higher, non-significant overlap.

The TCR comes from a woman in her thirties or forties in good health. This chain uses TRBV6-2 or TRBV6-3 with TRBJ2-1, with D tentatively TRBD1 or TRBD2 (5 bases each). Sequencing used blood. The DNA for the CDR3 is TGTGCCAGCAGTTACTCGAGGGGCGTCTCCCTCTCCTACAATGAGCAGTTCTTC. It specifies CASSYSRGVSLSYNEQFF.